Listed below are T cell receptor beta chains from one sample, sequenced in a study of cytomegalovirus exposure and HLA in healthy donors. The table came from immunoSEQ multiplex PCR; TCRdb's copy has only in-frame clones and leaves some out. Of about 180,000 clones listed, roughly 88% are singletons. Sequenced material: PBMCs. The receptors stem from a girl aged 2 to 9 in good health and CMV-seropositive. Both conserved end residues are part of each CDR3. A D gene is named only where the DNA matches it firmly. Clone size is given for some rows only: seen once, a few or many times, or a class if the clone is expanded.

clone size	V gene	J gene	D gene	CDR3 DNA	CDR3 protein
NA	TRBV7-3	TRBJ2-1	TRBD2	TGTGCCAGCAGCCCTAGAAGTTCAAGCGGGAGCTTCAATGAGCAGTTCTTC	CASSPRSSSGSFNEQFF
NA	TRBV7-8	TRBJ2-3	TRBD2	TGTGCCAGCAGTAATCTGTGGGGACTAGCGGAGACAACAGATACGCAGTATTTT	CASSNLWGLAETTDTQYF
NA	TRBV25-1	TRBJ2-1	TRBD1	TGTGCCAGCAGTGAATATATGTTGAGACAGGGCCACAATGAGCAGTTCTTC	CASSEYMLRQGHNEQFF
NA	TRBV11-1	TRBJ2-2	NA	TGTGCCAGCAGCTTAGCGGGCTCCTGGGAGCTGTTTTTT	CASSLAGSWELFF
NA	TRBV4-1	TRBJ1-2	NA	TGCGCCAGCAGCAACACGAATTCACCAAATGGCTACACCTTC	CASSNTNSPNGYTF
NA	TRBV6-4	TRBJ2-2	TRBD2	TGTGCCAGCAAAAGGACTAGCGGGAACACCGGGGAGCTGTTTTTT	CASKRTSGNTGELFF
NA	TRBV6-5	TRBJ2-7	TRBD1	TGTGCCAGCAGGACAACAGACAGGGACTACGAGCAGTACTTC	CASRTTDRDYEQYF
NA	TRBV29-1	TRBJ1-2	TRBD1	TGCAGCGTTCTTTTTTGGGACAGGGGCAACGAGGCTGGCTACACCTTC	CSVLFWDRGNEAGYTF
few	TRBV10-2	TRBJ2-7	NA	TGCGCCAGCAGTGAGAGGACGGGAAGAATGTACGAGCAGTACTTC	CASSERTGRMYEQYF
NA	TRBV27	TRBJ1-1	TRBD1	TGTGCCAGCAGTAGGACAGGGGGTGGTACTGAAGCTTTCTTT	CASSRTGGGTEAFF
NA	TRBV6-1	TRBJ2-3	TRBD2	TGTGCCAGCAGTGGACCGACTAGCGGGGGGGCAGAAGATACGCAGTATTTT	CASSGPTSGGAEDTQYF
NA	TRBV5-1	TRBJ1-1	NA	TGCGCCAGCAGCTTGACTGGGACTCCCAGAGGGAACACTGAAGCTTTCTTT	CASSLTGTPRGNTEAFF
NA	TRBV9	TRBJ2-1	TRBD1	TGTGCCAGCAGCGTAGGGACAGGGGGCACGACCTACAATGAGCAGTTCTTC	CASSVGTGGTTYNEQFF
NA	TRBV28	TRBJ2-7	NA	TGTGCCAGCCTGACCCGAACAGGGTCCTACGAGCAGTACTTC	CASLTRTGSYEQYF
NA	TRBV4-1	TRBJ2-7	TRBD1	TGCGCCAGCAGCCGACCGACAGGGCTAGGCGAGCAGTACTTC	CASSRPTGLGEQYF
NA	TRBV25-1	TRBJ2-5	NA	TGTGCCAGCAGCAAAAGGGGGGGGCTGGAGACCCAGTACTTC	CASSKRGGLETQYF
NA	TRBV13	TRBJ2-7	TRBD1	TGTGCCACCACTAGCCGACAGGGGAAACGTCCCTACGAGCAGTACTTC	CATTSRQGKRPYEQYF
NA	TRBV5-1	TRBJ1-1	NA	TGCGCCAGCAGCGTGGTTGAGGGTCTCGGGACTGAAGCTTTCTTT	CASSVVEGLGTEAFF
once	TRBV28	TRBJ1-5	NA	TGTGCCAGCACCGACCCAGGGTTTAGTCAGCCCCAGCATTTT	CASTDPGFSQPQHF
NA	TRBV25-1	TRBJ1-2	NA	TGTGCCAGCAGTGCAGGGCTTGGTGTTTCTGGCTACACCTTC	CASSAGLGVSGYTF
NA	TRBV27	TRBJ2-3	NA	TGTGCCAGCAGCCCCTCCGCTAGGATCTCCACAGATACGCAGTATTTT	CASSPSARISTDTQYF
few	TRBV6-5	TRBJ2-2	NA	TGTGCCAGCAGTTACAGACAGACGAACACCGGGGAGCTGTTTTTT	CASSYRQTNTGELFF
once	TRBV4-1	TRBJ2-3	NA	TGCGCCAGCAGCCAAGACCCGGTGGGGAGGACAGATACGCAGTATTTT	CASSQDPVGRTDTQYF
NA	TRBV7-7	TRBJ2-2	TRBD1	TGTGCCAGCAGCTTCACAGGGGCCACGCACACCGGGGAGCTGTTTTTT	CASSFTGATHTGELFF
NA	TRBV7-8	TRBJ1-1	NA	TGTGCCAGCAGCCAACAAACTGAAGCTTTCTTT	CASSQQTEAFF
NA	TRBV19	TRBJ1-2	TRBD1	TGTGCCAGTAGCTGGAGACAGGGTGGAAACTATGGCTACACCTTC	CASSWRQGGNYGYTF
NA	TRBV19	TRBJ1-5	NA	TGTGCCAGTAGTATAGATAGCCGGATGGAGCCCCAGCATTTT	CASSIDSRMEPQHF
NA	TRBV6-5	TRBJ2-2	TRBD2	TGTGCCAGCAGAGCGGGGGGGGCGAACACCGGGGAGCTGTTTTTT	CASRAGGANTGELFF
NA	TRBV12-5	TRBJ2-1	TRBD2	TGTGCTAGTGCCCAGAAACTAGCGGGACTATTTGGATTAAACTCCTACAATGAGCAGTTCTTC	CASAQKLAGLFGLNSYNEQFF
NA	TRBV4-2	TRBJ2-3	TRBD2	TGTGCCAGCAGCCAGCGCCGGGGGGGGGCCACAGATACGCAGTATTTT	CASSQRRGGATDTQYF
NA	TRBV5-3	TRBJ2-7	NA	TGTGCCAGAAGCTTGGGGGGCAGTAGCTACTACGAGCAGTACTTC	CARSLGGSSYYEQYF
NA	TRBV4-1	TRBJ1-5	NA	TGCGCCAGCAGCCAGGACACCGGGAGCAATCAGCCCCAGCATTTT	CASSQDTGSNQPQHF
NA	TRBV5-6	TRBJ1-5	TRBD1	TGTGCCAGCAGCTCGGGACAGCAGCCCCAGCATTTT	CASSSGQQPQHF
few	TRBV6-6	TRBJ2-7	TRBD2	TGTGCCAGCAGTCCTAGGGAGGGCTACGAGCAGTACTTC	CASSPREGYEQYF
NA	TRBV30	TRBJ2-7	NA	TGTGCCTGGAGTTGGGCGCGCAGCTCCTACGAGCAGTACTTC	CAWSWARSSYEQYF
NA	TRBV4-1	TRBJ2-7	TRBD1	TGCGCCAGCAGCCACGGGACAGTGGAGGTTTGGGAGCAGTACTTC	CASSHGTVEVWEQYF
once	TRBV4-1	TRBJ2-7	TRBD1	TGCGCCAGCAGCCCCCTAATAGGACAGGGCTTAACCTACGAGCAGTACTTC	CASSPLIGQGLTYEQYF
NA	TRBV5-4	TRBJ1-1	TRBD1	TGTGCCAGCAGCTTGTACTCCGGGACAGGGGGAACTGAAGCTTTCTTT	CASSLYSGTGGTEAFF
NA	TRBV15	TRBJ1-3	NA	TGTGCCACCAGCAGCGGTTTAGAGGGCAATGGAAACACCATATATTTT	CATSSGLEGNGNTIYF
NA	TRBV6-5	TRBJ2-2	NA	TGTGCCAGCAGTTACAGTCCAGGGGGGACCGGGGAGCTGTTTTTT	CASSYSPGGTGELFF
NA	TRBV19	TRBJ2-7	TRBD1	TGTGCCAGTAGTACCGCAGGGGGCTACGAGCAGTACTTC	CASSTAGGYEQYF
NA	TRBV7-8	TRBJ2-1	TRBD2	TGTGCCAGCAGCCCCGTAGGGCTAGCGGGAGAGGGCTATGAGCAGTTCTTC	CASSPVGLAGEGYEQFF
few	TRBV6-1	TRBJ2-2	NA	TGTGCCAGCAAGAGGAACACCGGGGAGCTGTTTTTT	CASKRNTGELFF
NA	TRBV10-3	TRBJ1-2	NA	TGTGCCATCAGTGAGTCGACAGGAGCGGGGTACACCTTC	CAISESTGAGYTF
NA	TRBV7-9	TRBJ1-4	NA	TGTGCCAGCAGCTCCAGGGGTTCGGCTGAAAAACTGTTTTTT	CASSSRGSAEKLFF
NA	TRBV19	TRBJ2-2	NA	TGTGCCAGTAGTATAAGGATTCGGGGAGGGGGCACCGGGGAGCTGTTTTTT	CASSIRIRGGGTGELFF
NA	TRBV5-5	TRBJ2-1	NA	TGTGCCAGCAGCCAAGGGGCCTCCAGCTCCTACAATGAGCAGTTCTTC	CASSQGASSSYNEQFF
few	TRBV7-8	TRBJ1-1	TRBD1	TGTGCCAGCAGCATAACAGGGGGCGCCGATGAAGCTTTCTTT	CASSITGGADEAFF
NA	TRBV5-8	TRBJ2-1	TRBD1	TGTGCCAGCAGCTCCTCCGGGACAGACTACAATGAGCAGTTCTTC	CASSSSGTDYNEQFF
NA	TRBV2	TRBJ2-7	NA	TGTGCCAGCGTCAGGGAATTCTCCAGCTCCTACGAGCAGTACTTC	CASVREFSSSYEQYF
NA	TRBV18	TRBJ2-5	TRBD2	TGTGCCAGCTCACCGACTAGCGGACTGGAAGAGACCCAGTACTTC	CASSPTSGLEETQYF
NA	TRBV18	TRBJ2-3	NA	TGTGCCAGCTCATCCCAAGCGGTCAAGCCCACAGATACGCAGTATTTT	CASSSQAVKPTDTQYF
NA	TRBV6-1	TRBJ2-7	TRBD1	TGTGCCAGCAGTGAAGAGACAGGGGCTACCTACGAGCAGTACTTC	CASSEETGATYEQYF
NA	TRBV4-1	TRBJ1-1	NA	TGCGCCAGCAGCCAAGGCTTAAGGGGTACGGTTGAAGCTTTCTTT	CASSQGLRGTVEAFF